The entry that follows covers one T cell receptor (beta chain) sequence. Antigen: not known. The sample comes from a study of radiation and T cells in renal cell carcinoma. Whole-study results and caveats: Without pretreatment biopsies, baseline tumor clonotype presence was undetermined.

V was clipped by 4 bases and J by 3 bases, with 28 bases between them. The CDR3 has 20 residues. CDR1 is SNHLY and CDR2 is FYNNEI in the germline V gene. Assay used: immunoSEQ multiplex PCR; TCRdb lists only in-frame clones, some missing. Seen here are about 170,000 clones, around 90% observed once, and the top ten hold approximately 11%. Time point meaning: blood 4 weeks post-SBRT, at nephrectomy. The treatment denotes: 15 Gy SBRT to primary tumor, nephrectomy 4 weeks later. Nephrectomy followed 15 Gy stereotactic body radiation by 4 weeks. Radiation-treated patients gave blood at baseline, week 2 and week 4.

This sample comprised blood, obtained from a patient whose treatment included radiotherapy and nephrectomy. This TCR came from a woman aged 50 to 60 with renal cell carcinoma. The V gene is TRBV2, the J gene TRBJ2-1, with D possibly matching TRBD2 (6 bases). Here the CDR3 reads CASSGPGTQKDGPFYNEQFF. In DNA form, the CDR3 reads TGTGCCAGCAGTGGGCCCGGGACTCAAAAAGACGGGCCGTTCTACAATGAGCAGTTCTTC.